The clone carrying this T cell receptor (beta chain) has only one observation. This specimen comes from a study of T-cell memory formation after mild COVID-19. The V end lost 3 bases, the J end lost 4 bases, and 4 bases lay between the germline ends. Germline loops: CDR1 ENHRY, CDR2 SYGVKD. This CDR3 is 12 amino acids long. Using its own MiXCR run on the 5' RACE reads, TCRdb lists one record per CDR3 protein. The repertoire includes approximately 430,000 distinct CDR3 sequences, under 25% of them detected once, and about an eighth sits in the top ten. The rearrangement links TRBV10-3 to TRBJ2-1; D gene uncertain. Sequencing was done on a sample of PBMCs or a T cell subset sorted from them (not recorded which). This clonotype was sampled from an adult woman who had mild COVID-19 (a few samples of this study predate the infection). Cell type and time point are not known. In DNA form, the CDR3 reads TGTGCCATCAGTGATTCATACAATGAGCAGTTCTTC. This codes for CAISDSYNEQFF.